The 8 T cell receptor beta chains given below trace back to one sample, sequenced in a study of blood T cell repertoires in COVID-19. The data were produced by immunoSEQ multiplex PCR, yet TCRdb's version contains in-frame clones alone and is incomplete. Among some 160,000 clones listed, around nine tenths were seen once. Material for sequencing was peripheral blood. These receptors all come from a man aged 50 to 59 who had recovered from COVID-19.

This clone was seen only once. The rearrangement joins TRBV7-2 to TRBJ1-4; 9 positions match TRBD1. This CDR3 contains 14 residues. Trimming removed 3 bases from V and 8 bases from J; junction bases left unmatched: 4. Germline values: CDR1 SGHTA, CDR2 FQGNSA. The CDR3 DNA reads TGTGCCAGCAGCTTTGACAGGGGGAAAGAAAAACTGTTTTTT. It specifies CASSFDRGKEKLFF.

The chain combines TRBV19 with TRBJ1-2; no clear D. The CDR3 has 12 residues. V lost 8 bases and J 4 bases, leaving 11 bases between the germline ends. Germline lookup yields CDR1 LNHDA and CDR2 SQIVND (reference sequence). The CDR3 here is CASRADGYGYTF. The CDR3 bases are TGTGCCAGTCGCGCGGATGGCTATGGCTACACCTTC.

The count of this clone is one. The rearrangement joins TRBV2 to TRBJ1-5, with 10 positions matching TRBD1. CDR1 is SNHLY and CDR2 is FYNNEI in the germline V gene. V was clipped by 2 bases and J by 4 bases; unmatched bases: 5. The CDR3 sequence is 16 residues long. The CDR3 region has the DNA TGTGCCAGCAGTGAAAGACAGGGGGCTGGGAATCAGCCCCAGCATTTT. Protein: CASSERQGAGNQPQHF.

The rearrangement joins TRBV7-8 to TRBJ2-3, with 7 nucleotides matching TRBD2. Per the germline V gene, CDR1 is SGHVS and CDR2 is FQNEAQ. V shed 3 bases, J shed 0 bases, and the junction held 6 bases outside the gene matches. The CDR3 totals 16 residues. CDR3 nucleotides: TGTGCCAGCAGCTTCGGGGGGAGAACTAGCACAGATACGCAGTATTTT. It is translated as CASSFGGRTSTDTQYF. Supplemented by reference TRBV7-8 and TRBJ2-3, the full variable domain reads GAGVSQSPRYKVAKRGQDVALRCDPISGHVSLFWYQQALGQGPEFLTYFQNEAQLDKSGLPSDRFFAERPEGSVSTLKIQRTQQEDSAVYLCASSFGGRTSTDTQYFGPGTRLTVL.

This clone turned up a few times. The chain combines TRBV7-9 with TRBJ1-2, with TRBD1 as a possible D gene (6 bases). The CDR3 totals 15 residues. CDR1 and CDR2 (germline): SEHNR, FQNEAQ (reference sequence). Deletions cut 0 bases from V and 8 bases from J, with 16 bases between. CDR3 in amino acids: CASSLARDRKRGYTF. CDR3 nucleotide sequence: TGTGCCAGCAGCTTAGCTCGCGACAGGAAGCGCGGCTACACCTTC.

The genes are TRBV30 and TRBJ1-2; D may be TRBD1 (5 bases). The germline CDR1 and CDR2 sequences are GTSNPN and SVGIG (reference sequence). This CDR3 region has 18 residues. V was clipped by 0 bases and J by 4 bases, with 24 bases between them. The DNA of the CDR3 is TGTGCCTGGAGTGTACCTCCCCAGGGAACCCGGGTAGGCTATGGCTACACCTTC. Translated, it gives CAWSVPPQGTRVGYGYTF.

The chain employs TRBV18 and TRBJ2-1; TRBD1 is a possible D gene (6 bases). The CDR3 has 15 amino acids. CDR1 KGHSH and CDR2 LQKENI come from the germline V gene. The V end was cut by 3 bases, the J end by 7 bases, with 16 bases between. The DNA for the CDR3 is TGTGCCAGCTCACCTGATCGGACAGTTGGGAATGAGCAGTTCTTC. Its protein product is CASSPDRTVGNEQFF.

This clone was seen just once. The chain recombines TRBV29-1 with TRBJ1-5; TRBD1 matches at 8 bases. J gave up 5 bases and V 7 bases, and 4 bases lay outside the gene matches. The length of the CDR3 is 12 residues. Germline V gene sequence: CDR1 SQVTM, CDR2 ANQGSEA. The chain's CDR3 is CSAQTGDQPQHF. The CDR3 bases are TGCAGCGCTCAGACAGGGGATCAGCCCCAGCATTTT.